Listed here are 11 T cell receptor beta chains from one sample, sequenced in a study of T-cell reconstitution after alpha-beta-depleted transplantation in children. Library preparation (for TCRbeta) was performed with unique molecular identifiers. TCRdb recomputed calls from the PCR reads with MiXCR, one row per CDR3 protein. This table has 250,000 to 400,000 distinct CDR3 sequences, about a quarter appearing once. The sequenced sample was PBMCs, mostly from graft donor cells, obtained 180 days after TCRalphabeta/CD19-depleted stem cell transplant. The receptors here all came from a male patient between 10 and 17 years old who had a stem cell transplant for acute lymphoblastic leukemia, so the T cells may come from the graft donor.

This clonotype was detected many times. The chain couples TRBV5-4 to TRBJ2-3; 11 bases agree with TRBD2. The CDR3 length is 19 residues. CDR1 and CDR2 (germline): SGHNT, YYREEE (reference sequence). The V and J ends lost 0 bases and 1 base, in that order; junction bases with no gene match: 10. The CDR3: CASSLGLAGLLTGTDTQYF. The CDR3 DNA sequence: TGTGCCAGCAGCTTGGGACTAGCGGGACTCTTGACGGGCACAGATACGCAGTATTTT.

The gene calls are TRBV11-3 and TRBJ2-1; no clear D gene. Looked up from germline, CDR1 is SGHNT and CDR2 is YENEEA. V was shortened by 1 base and J by 2 bases, with 9 bases between the two germline ends. This CDR3 is 15 amino acids long. The DNA of the CDR3 is TGTGCCAGCAGCTTAGGCCTAATCCCCTACAATGAGCAGTTCTTC. It is translated as CASSLGLIPYNEQFF. The variable domain in full, with the rest retrieved from reference TRBV11-3 and TRBJ2-1, is EAGVVQSPRYKIIEKKQPVAFWCNPISGHNTLYWYLQNLGQGPELLIRYENEEAVDDSQLPKDRFSAERLKGVDSTLKIQPAELGDSAVYLCASSLGLIPYNEQFFGPGTRLTVL.

In this sample, this clonotype turned up a few times. The rearrangement links TRBV5-1 to TRBJ2-1; the D is unclear. Germline lookup yields CDR1 SGHRS and CDR2 YFSETQ. The CDR3 has 13 residues. V lost 0 bases and J lost 7, with 8 bases in between. The CDR3: CASSLGIGNEQFF. The CDR3 bases are TGCGCCAGCAGCTTGGGTATAGGGAATGAGCAGTTCTTC.

The table lists this clonotype with a few counts. The V gene is TRBV6-1, the J gene TRBJ2-7; D may be TRBD2 (5 bases). Per the germline V gene, CDR1 is MNHNS and CDR2 is SASEGT. The CDR3 totals 14 residues. V lost 3 bases and J 2 bases, leaving 11 bases between the germline ends. This chain's CDR3 is CASSESGIPYEQYF. The CDR3 coding sequence is TGTGCCAGCAGTGAGTCGGGGATCCCCTACGAGCAGTACTTC.

The genes are TRBV6-2 or TRBV6-3 and TRBJ2-1, with 7 positions matching TRBD2. CDR3 length equals 17 residues. The germline CDR1 and CDR2 sequences are MNHEY and SVGEGT. Trimming took 4 bases from V and 5 from J; bases not matched to a gene: 14. The chain's CDR3 is CASSWWEGAPSNNEQFF. As DNA, the CDR3 is TGTGCCAGCAGTTGGTGGGAGGGAGCACCTTCAAACAATGAGCAGTTCTTC.

In its sample, this clonotype was seen a few times. This chain links TRBV4-1 with TRBJ1-6; tentatively, D is TRBD1 (6 bases). The germline V and J ends were trimmed by 4 bases and 1 base, with 14 bases remaining between them. The CDR3 is 17 residues long. Germline CDR1 and CDR2: MGHRA and YSYEKL. CDR3 in DNA: TGCGCCAGCAGCCCGGGAGTGGGGGCATCCTATAATTCACCCCTCCACTTT. Its protein is CASSPGVGASYNSPLHF.

The chain joins TRBV7-3 to TRBJ2-1; 9 positions agree with TRBD1. Germline CDR1 SGHTA, CDR2 FQGTGA. This CDR3 is 14 amino acids long. Germline trimming cut 7 bases from V and 9 bases from J; bases unmatched to any gene: 10. CDR3 sequence (DNA): TGTGCCAGCAACTCCGGGACAGGGTTCCCTGAGCAGTTCTTC. Amino acids: CASNSGTGFPEQFF.

This clonotype was counted at least ten times. The chain employs TRBV12-3 or TRBV12-4 and TRBJ2-5, with 8 bases that match TRBD2. Unmatched junction bases numbered 4, after V lost 5 bases and J lost 5 bases. The CDR3 consists of 13 residues. CDR3 residues: CASSPTSDETQYF. The CDR3 DNA reads as TGTGCCAGCAGTCCGACTAGCGACGAGACCCAGTACTTC.

The rearrangement links TRBV11-2 to TRBJ2-7; 8 bases align to TRBD2. CDR3 length equals 15 residues. The V segment lost 5 bases and the J segment 0 bases; nucleotides outside the gene matches: 6. In germline, CDR1 is SGHAT, CDR2 FQNNGV. CDR3 nucleotides: TGTGCCAGCAGCGCCTTAGCGGGACCCTCCTACGAGCAGTACTTC. As protein: CASSALAGPSYEQYF.

This clonotype was counted a single time. V and J are TRBV5-1 and TRBJ2-1; the match to TRBD2 covers 14 bases. The ends lost 5 bases at V and 7 bases at J; junction bases unmatched: 5. This CDR3 has 15 amino acids. Germline CDR1 SGHRS, CDR2 YFSETQ. Here the CDR3 DNA reads TGCGCCAGCAGGAGACTAGCGGGAGGGCCGAATGAGCAGTTCTTC. Its protein is CASRRLAGGPNEQFF.

The rearrangement joins TRBV4-1 to TRBJ2-1, with a weak D call TRBD2 (6 bases). This CDR3 contains 16 residues. Germline CDR1 reads MGHRA; CDR2 reads YSYEKL. V shed 0 bases and J shed 3 bases, with 12 bases lying between them. The CDR3 DNA follows: TGCGCCAGCAGCCAAGATAAGCCGGGGGTCTACAATGAGCAGTTCTTC. It encodes CASSQDKPGVYNEQFF.